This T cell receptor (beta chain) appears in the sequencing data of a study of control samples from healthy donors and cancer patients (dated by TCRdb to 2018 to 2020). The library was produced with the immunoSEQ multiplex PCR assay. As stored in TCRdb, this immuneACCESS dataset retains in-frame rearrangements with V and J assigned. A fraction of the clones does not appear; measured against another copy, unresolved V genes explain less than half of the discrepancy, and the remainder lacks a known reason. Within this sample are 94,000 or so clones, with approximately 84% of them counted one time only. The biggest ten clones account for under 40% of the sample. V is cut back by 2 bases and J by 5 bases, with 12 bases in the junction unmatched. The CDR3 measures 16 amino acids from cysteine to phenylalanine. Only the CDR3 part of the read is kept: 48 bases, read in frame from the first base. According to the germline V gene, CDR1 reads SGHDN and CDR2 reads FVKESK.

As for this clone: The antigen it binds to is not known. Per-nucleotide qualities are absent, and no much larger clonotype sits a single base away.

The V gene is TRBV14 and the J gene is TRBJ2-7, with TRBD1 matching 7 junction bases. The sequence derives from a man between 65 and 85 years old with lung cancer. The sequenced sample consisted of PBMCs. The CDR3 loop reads CASSQPGTAKVHEQYF. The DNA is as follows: TGTGCCAGCAGCCAACCTGGGACAGCCAAAGTCCACGAGCAGTACTTC.